This T cell receptor beta chain was profiled in a study of T cell changes during pregnancy in multiple sclerosis. There are 15 residues in the CDR3. Trimming stripped 2 bases from V and 0 bases from J, with 10 bases between. Germline CDR1 and CDR2: SNHLY and FYNNEI. Method: immunoSEQ multiplex PCR; TCRdb's copy keeps in-frame clones and lacks some. The sample gives some 87,000 clones, roughly 92% of which show up once; approximately 0.2% is in the top ten. The TCR comes from a female donor with multiple sclerosis, enrolled in a pregnancy study. The input for sequencing was CD4+ T cells from peripheral blood mononuclear cells, taken before pregnancy. V and J are TRBV2 and TRBJ1-1; D might be TRBD1 (5 bases). CDR3 DNA: TGTGCCAGCAGTGAACAGGGAAAGATGAACACTGAAGCTTTCTTT. Amino acid sequence: CASSEQGKMNTEAFF. The entire variable domain, with the rest obtained from reference TRBV2 and TRBJ1-1, is as follows: EPEVTQTPSHQVTQMGQEVILRCVPISNHLYFYWYRQILGQKVEFLVSFYNNEISEKSEIFDDQFSVERPDGSNFTLKIRSTKLEDSAMYFCASSEQGKMNTEAFFGQGTRLTVV.